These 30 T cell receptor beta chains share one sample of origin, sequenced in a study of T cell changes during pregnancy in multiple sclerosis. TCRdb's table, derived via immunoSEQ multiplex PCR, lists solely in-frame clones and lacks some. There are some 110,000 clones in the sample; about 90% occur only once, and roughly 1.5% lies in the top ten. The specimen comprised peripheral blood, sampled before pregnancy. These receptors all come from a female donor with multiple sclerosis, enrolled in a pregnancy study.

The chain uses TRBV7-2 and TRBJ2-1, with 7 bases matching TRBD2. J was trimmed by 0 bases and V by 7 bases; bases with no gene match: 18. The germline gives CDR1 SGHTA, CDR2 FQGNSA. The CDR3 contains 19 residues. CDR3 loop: CASTPGVDGRTSSYNEQFF. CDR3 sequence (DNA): TGTGCCAGCACCCCTGGTGTCGACGGGAGGACCAGCTCCTACAATGAGCAGTTCTTC.

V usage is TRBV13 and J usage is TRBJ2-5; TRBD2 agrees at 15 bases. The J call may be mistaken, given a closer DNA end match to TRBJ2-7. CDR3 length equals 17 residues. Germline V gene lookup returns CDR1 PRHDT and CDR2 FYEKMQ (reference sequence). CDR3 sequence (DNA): TGTGCCAGCAGCTTAGGCCAGGGACTAGCGGGAGGACACGAGCAGTACTTC. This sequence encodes CASSLGQGLAGGHEQYF.

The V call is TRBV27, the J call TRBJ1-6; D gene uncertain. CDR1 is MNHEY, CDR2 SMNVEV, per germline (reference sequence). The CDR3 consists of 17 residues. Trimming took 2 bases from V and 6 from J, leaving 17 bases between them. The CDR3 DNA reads TGTGCCAGCAGTTTACGACCACCCTCGGAGGGTAATTCACCCCTCCACTTT. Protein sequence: CASSLRPPSEGNSPLHF.

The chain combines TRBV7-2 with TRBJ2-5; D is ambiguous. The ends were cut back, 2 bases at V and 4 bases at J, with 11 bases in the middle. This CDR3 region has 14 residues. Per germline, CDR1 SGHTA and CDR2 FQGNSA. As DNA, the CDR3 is TGTGCCAGCAGCTTACACACAGTAAGAGAGACCCAGTACTTC. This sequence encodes CASSLHTVRETQYF.

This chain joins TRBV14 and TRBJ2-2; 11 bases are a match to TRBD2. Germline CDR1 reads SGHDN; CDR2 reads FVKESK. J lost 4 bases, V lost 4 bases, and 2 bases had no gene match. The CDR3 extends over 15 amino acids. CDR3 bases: TGTGCCAGCAGCCCCACTAGCGGGAGCACCGGGGAGCTGTTTTTT. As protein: CASSPTSGSTGELFF. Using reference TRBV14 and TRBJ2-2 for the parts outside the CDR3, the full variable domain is EAGVTQFPSHSVIEKGQTVTLRCDPISGHDNLYWYRRVMGKEIKFLLHFVKESKQDESGMPNNRFLAERTGGTYSTLKVQPAELEDSGVYFCASSPTSGSTGELFFGEGSRLTVL.

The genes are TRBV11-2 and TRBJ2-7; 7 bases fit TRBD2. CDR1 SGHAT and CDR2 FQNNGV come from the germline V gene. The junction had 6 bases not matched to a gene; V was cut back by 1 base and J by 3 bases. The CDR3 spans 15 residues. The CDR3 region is CASSLVRGGVYEQYF. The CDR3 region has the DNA TGTGCCAGCAGCTTAGTCCGGGGAGGGGTCTACGAGCAGTACTTC.

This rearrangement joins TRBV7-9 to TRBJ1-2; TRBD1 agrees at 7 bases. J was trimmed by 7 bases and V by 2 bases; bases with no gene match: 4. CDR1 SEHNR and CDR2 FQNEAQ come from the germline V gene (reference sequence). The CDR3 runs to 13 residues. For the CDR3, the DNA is TGTGCCAGCAGCTTAACAGGGGAGCGTGGCTACACCTTC. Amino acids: CASSLTGERGYTF. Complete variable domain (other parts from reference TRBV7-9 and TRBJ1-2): DTGVSQNPRHKITKRGQNVTFRCDPISEHNRLYWYRQTLGQGPEFLTYFQNEAQLEKSRLLSDRFSAERPKGSFSTLEIQRTEQGDSAMYLCASSLTGERGYTFGSGTRLTVV.

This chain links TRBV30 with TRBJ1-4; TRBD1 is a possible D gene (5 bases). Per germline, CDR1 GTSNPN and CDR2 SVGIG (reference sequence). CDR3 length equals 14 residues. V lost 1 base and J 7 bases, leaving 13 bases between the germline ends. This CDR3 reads CAWSDGAGSEKLFF. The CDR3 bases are TGTGCCTGGAGTGATGGGGCCGGGTCTGAAAAACTGTTTTTT.

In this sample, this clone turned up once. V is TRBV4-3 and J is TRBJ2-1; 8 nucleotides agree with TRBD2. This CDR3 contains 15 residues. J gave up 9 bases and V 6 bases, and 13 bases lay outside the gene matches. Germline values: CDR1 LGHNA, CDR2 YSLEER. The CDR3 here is CASRLFGTRTTEQFF. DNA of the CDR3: TGCGCCAGCAGGCTGTTCGGGACTAGGACTACTGAGCAGTTCTTC.

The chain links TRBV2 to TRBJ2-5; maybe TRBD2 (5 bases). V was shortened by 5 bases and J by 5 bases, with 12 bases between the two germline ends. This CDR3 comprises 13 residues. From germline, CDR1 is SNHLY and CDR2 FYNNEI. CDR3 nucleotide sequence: TGTGCCAGCAGTATCAGAGGGCAGGAGACCCAGTACTTC. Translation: CASSIRGQETQYF.

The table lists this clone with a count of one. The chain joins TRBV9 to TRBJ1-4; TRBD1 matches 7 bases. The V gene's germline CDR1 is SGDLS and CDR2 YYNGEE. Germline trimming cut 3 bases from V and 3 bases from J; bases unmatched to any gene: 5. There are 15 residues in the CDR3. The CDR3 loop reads CASSATGLPNEKLFF. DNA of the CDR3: TGTGCCAGCAGCGCGACAGGGCTGCCTAATGAAAAACTGTTTTTT.

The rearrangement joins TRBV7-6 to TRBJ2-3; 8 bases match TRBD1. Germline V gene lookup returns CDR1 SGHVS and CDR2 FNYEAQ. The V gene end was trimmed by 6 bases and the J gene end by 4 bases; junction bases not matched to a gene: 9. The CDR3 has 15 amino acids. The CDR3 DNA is TGTGCCAGCAGGACAGGGACAGGTGGTGCAGATACGCAGTATTTT. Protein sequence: CASRTGTGGADTQYF.

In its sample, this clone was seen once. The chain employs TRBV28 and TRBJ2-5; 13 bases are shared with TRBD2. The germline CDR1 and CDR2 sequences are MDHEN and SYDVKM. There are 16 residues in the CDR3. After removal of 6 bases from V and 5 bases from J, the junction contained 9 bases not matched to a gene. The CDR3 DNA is TGTGCCAGCAGATCCGGACTAGCGGGAGATTTGGAGACCCAGTACTTC. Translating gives CASRSGLAGDLETQYF.

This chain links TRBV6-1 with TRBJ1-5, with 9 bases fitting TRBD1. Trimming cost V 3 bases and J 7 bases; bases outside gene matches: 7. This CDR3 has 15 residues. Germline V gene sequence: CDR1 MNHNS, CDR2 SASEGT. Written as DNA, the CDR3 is TGTGCCAGCAGTGATCTGGGGGACAGGGAACAGCCCCAGCATTTT. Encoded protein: CASSDLGDREQPQHF.

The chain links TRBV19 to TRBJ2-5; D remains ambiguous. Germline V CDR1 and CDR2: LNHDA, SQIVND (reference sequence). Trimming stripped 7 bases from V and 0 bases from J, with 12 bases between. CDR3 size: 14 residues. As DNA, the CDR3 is TGTGCCAGTAACGAGGCCCGCAACCAAGAGACCCAGTACTTC. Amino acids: CASNEARNQETQYF.

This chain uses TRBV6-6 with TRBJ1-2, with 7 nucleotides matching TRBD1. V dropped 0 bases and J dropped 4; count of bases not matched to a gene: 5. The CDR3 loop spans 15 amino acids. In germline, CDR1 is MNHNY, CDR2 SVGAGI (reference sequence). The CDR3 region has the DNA TGTGCCAGCAGTTACTCCGACAGGGTTGTCTATGGCTACACCTTC. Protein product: CASSYSDRVVYGYTF.

The chain's CDR3 is CASSYSVGREVSGYTF. DNA of the CDR3: TGTGCCAGCAGTTACTCAGTGGGCAGGGAAGTAAGTGGCTACACCTTC. The chain employs TRBV6-6 and TRBJ1-2, with D perhaps TRBD1 (5 bases). With 0 bases removed from V and 7 bases from J, the gap between germline ends came to 18 bases. Germline V gene sequence: CDR1 MNHNY, CDR2 SVGAGI (reference sequence). This CDR3 is built from 16 residues.

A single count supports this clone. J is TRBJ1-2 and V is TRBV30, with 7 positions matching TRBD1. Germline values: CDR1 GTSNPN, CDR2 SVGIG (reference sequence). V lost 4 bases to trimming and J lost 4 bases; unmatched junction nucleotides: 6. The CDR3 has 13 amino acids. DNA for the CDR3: TGTGCCTGGACAGGGGGAAGCGGCTATGGCTACACCTTC. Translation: CAWTGGSGYGYTF.

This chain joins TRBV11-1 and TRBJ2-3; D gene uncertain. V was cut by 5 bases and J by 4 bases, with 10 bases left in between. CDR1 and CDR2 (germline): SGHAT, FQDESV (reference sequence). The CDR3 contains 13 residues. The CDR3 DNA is TGTGCCAGCAGCGTGCAGAGCGCAGATACGCAGTATTTT. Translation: CASSVQSADTQYF.

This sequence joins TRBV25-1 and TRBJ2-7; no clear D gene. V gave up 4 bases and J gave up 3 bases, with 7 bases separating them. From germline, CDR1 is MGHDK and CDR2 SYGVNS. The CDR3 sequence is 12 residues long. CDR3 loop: CASSASVYEQYF. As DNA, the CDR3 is TGTGCCAGCAGTGCCTCTGTCTACGAGCAGTACTTC.

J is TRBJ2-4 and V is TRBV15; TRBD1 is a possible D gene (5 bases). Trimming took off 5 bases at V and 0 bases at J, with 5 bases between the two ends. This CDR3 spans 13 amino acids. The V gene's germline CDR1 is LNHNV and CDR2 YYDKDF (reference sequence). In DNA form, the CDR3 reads TGTGCCACCAGCCAGGGAGCCAAAAACATTCAGTACTTC. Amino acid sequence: CATSQGAKNIQYF.

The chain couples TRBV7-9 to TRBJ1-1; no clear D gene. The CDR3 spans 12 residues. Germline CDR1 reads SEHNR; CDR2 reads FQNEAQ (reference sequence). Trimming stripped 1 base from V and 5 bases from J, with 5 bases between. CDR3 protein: CASSLERTEAFF. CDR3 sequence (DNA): TGTGCCAGCAGCTTAGAGAGGACTGAAGCTTTCTTT.

CDR3 sequence (DNA): TGCGCCAGCAGCCAACCGGGACAGGGGCTTTCTGGAAACACCATATATTTT. The encoded protein is CASSQPGQGLSGNTIYF. The chain combines TRBV4-1 with TRBJ1-3, with TRBD1 matching over 10 bases. The CDR3 runs 17 residues. The V and J ends lost 2 bases and 1 base, in that order; junction bases with no gene match: 5. The germline gives CDR1 MGHRA, CDR2 YSYEKL.

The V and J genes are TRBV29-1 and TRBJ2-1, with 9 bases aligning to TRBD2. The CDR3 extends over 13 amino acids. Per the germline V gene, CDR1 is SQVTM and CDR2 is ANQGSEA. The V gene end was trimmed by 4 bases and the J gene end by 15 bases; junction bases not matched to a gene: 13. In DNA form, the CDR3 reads TGCAGCGTTGTTGGCCTAGCGGGAACCCCGGGGTTCTTC. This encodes CSVVGLAGTPGFF.

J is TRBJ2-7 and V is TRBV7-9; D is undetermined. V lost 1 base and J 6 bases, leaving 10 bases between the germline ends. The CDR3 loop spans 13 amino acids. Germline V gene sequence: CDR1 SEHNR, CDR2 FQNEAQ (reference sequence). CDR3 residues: CASSLESRSEQYF. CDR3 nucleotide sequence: TGTGCCAGCAGCTTAGAAAGCCGAAGCGAGCAGTACTTC.

As DNA, the CDR3 is TGTGCCAGCAGCCCGACAGGGTCGAGTTCACCCCTCCACTTT. It yields the protein CASSPTGSSSPLHF. V usage is TRBV27 and J usage is TRBJ1-6, with 7 bases identical to TRBD1. CDR3 length: 14 amino acids. CDR1 and CDR2 from the germline V gene are MNHEY and SMNVEV (reference sequence). V gave up 6 bases and J gave up 9 bases; unmatched junction bases: 8.

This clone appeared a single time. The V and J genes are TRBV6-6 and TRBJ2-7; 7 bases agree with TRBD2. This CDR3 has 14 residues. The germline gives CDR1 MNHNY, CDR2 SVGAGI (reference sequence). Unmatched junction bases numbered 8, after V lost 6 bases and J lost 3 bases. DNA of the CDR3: TGTGCCAGCAGCGAGACTAGCCTCTTCTACGAGCAGTACTTC. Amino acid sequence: CASSETSLFYEQYF.

The CDR3 reads CASSLVAGGGNEQFF. Here the CDR3 DNA reads TGTGCCAGCAGTTTAGTAGCGGGAGGCGGGAATGAGCAGTTCTTC. The chain employs TRBV28 and TRBJ2-1; 10 bases line up with TRBD2. Germline trimming cut 2 bases from V and 7 bases from J; bases unmatched to any gene: 5. The CDR3 covers 15 residues. The V gene's germline CDR1 is MDHEN and CDR2 SYDVKM. The complete variable domain, with remaining parts taken from reference TRBV28 and TRBJ2-1, reads DVKVTQSSRYLVKRTGEKVFLECVQDMDHENMFWYRQDPGLGLRLIYFSYDVKMKEKGDIPEGYSVSREKKERFSLILESASTNQTSMYLCASSLVAGGGNEQFFGPGTRLTVL.

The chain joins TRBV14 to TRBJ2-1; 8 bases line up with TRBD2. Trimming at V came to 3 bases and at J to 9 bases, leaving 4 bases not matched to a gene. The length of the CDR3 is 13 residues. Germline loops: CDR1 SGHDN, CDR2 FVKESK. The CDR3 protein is CASSHYGGGEQFF. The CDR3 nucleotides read TGTGCCAGCAGCCACTACGGGGGGGGTGAGCAGTTCTTC.

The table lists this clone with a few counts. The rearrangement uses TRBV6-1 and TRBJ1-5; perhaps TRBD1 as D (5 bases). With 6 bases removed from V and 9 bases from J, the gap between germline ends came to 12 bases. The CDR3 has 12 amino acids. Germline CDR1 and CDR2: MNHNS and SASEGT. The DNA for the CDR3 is TGTGCCAGCAGGAATGACCAGGGGCCCCAGCATTTT. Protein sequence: CASRNDQGPQHF.